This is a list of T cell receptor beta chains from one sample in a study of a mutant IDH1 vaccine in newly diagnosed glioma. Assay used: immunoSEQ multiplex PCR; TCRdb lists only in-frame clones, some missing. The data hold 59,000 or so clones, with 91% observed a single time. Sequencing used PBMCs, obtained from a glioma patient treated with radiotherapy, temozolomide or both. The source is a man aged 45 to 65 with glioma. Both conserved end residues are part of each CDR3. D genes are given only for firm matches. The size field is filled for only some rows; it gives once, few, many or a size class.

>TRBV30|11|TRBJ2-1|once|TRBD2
CAWTSGNEQFF
TGTGCCTGGACTAGCGGGAATGAGCAGTTCTTC
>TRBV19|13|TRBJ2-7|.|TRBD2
CASSAGGGYEQYF
TGTGCCAGTAGCGCGGGGGGAGGCTACGAGCAGTACTTC
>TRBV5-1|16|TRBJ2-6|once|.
CASSLQVNSGANVLTF
TGCGCCAGCAGCTTACAGGTTAACTCTGGGGCCAACGTCCTGACTTTC
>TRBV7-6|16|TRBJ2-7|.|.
CASSATLAHTTHEQYF
TGTGCCAGCAGCGCCACGCTAGCGCACACAACCCACGAGCAGTACTTC
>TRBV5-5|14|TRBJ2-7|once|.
CASTDLGAAYEQYF
TGTGCCAGCACCGATCTTGGGGCGGCCTACGAGCAGTACTTC
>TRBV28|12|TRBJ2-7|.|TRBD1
CASSEGGAEQYF
TGTGCCAGCAGTGAAGGGGGCGCCGAGCAGTACTTC
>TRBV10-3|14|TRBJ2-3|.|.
CATRPGNQEDTQYF
TGTGCCACCCGACCGGGAAATCAAGAGGATACGCAGTATTTT
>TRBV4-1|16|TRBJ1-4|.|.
CASSQAPRGDYEKLFF
TGCGCCAGCAGCCAAGCGCCCCGGGGAGACTATGAAAAACTGTTTTTT
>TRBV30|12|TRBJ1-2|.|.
CAWSRGNYGYTF
TGTGCCTGGAGTAGGGGGAACTATGGCTACACCTTC
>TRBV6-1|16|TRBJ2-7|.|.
CASSESRTISSYEQYF
TGTGCCAGCAGTGAAAGCAGGACAATAAGCTCCTACGAGCAGTACTTC
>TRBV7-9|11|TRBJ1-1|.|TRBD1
CASSRGPEAFF
TGTGCCAGCAGCAGGGGGCCGGAAGCTTTCTTT
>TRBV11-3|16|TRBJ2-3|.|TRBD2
CASSATAGLTADTQYF
TGTGCCAGCAGCGCGACAGCGGGACTAACGGCAGATACGCAGTATTTT
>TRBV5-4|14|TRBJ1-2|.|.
CASSSGHSGYGYTF
TGTGCCAGCAGCTCGGGCCACTCCGGCTATGGCTACACCTTC
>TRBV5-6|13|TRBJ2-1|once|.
CASSVSLYNEQFF
TGTGCCAGCAGCGTGAGTCTCTACAATGAGCAGTTCTTC
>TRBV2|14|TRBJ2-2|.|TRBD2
CATNARGRAGELFF
TGTGCTACCAATGCCCGGGGGAGGGCCGGGGAGCTGTTTTTT
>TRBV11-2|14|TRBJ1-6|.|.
CASRVSSYNSPLHF
TGTGCCAGCAGGGTGAGCTCCTATAATTCACCCCTCCACTTT
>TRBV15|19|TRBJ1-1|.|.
CATSRDSEPVIRGDTEAFF
TGTGCCACCAGCAGAGATTCGGAGCCAGTGATACGGGGGGACACTGAAGCTTTCTTT
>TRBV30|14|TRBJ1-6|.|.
CAWSMDRNNSPLHF
TGTGCCTGGAGTATGGACAGAAATAATTCACCCCTCCACTTT
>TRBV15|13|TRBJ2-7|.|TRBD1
CATSRDRVVEQYF
TGTGCCACCAGCAGGGACAGGGTTGTAGAGCAGTACTTC
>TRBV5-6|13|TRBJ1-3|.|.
CASSKGQWGVSDF
TGTGCCAGCAGCAAAGGACAGTGGGGTGTATCGGATTTT
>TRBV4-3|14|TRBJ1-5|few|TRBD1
CASSRDRGFQPQHF
TGCGCCAGCAGCCGGGACAGGGGCTTCCAGCCCCAGCATTTT
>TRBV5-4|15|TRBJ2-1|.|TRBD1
CASSLGQGAYNEQFF
TGTGCCAGCAGCTTGGGACAGGGTGCCTACAATGAGCAGTTCTTC
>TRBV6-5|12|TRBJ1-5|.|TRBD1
CAGRQGNQPQHF
TGTGCCGGGCGACAGGGGAATCAGCCCCAGCATTTT
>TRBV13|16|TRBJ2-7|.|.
CASSFGVAAYSYEQYF
TGTGCCAGCAGCTTCGGCGTAGCGGCTTATTCCTACGAGCAGTACTTC
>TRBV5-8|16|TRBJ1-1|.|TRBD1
CASRSGTAIKGTEAFF
TGTGCCAGCAGATCGGGGACAGCCATTAAGGGCACTGAAGCTTTCTTT
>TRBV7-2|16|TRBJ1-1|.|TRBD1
CASIESGTGVFPEAFF
TGTGCCAGCATTGAATCCGGGACAGGGGTCTTCCCTGAAGCTTTCTTT
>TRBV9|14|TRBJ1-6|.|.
CASSGSVNNSPLHF
TGTGCCAGCAGCGGCTCCGTGAATAATTCACCCCTCCACTTT
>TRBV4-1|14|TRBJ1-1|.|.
CASSQDEVYTEAFF
TGCGCCAGCAGCCAAGATGAGGTCTACACTGAAGCTTTCTTT
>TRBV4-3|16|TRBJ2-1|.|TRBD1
CASSQDGDSSYNEQFF
TGCGCCAGCAGCCAAGACGGGGACAGTTCCTACAATGAGCAGTTCTTC
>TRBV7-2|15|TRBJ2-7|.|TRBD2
CASSSLAGRSYEQYF
TGTGCCAGCAGCTCCCTAGCGGGGCGCTCCTACGAGCAGTACTTC
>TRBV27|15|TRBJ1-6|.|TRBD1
CASSSDRAPNSPLHF
TGTGCCAGCAGTTCTGACAGGGCCCCTAATTCACCCCTCCACTTT
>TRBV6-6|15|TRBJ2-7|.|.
CASSYAEDTSYEQYF
TGTGCCAGCAGTTACGCAGAGGACACATCCTACGAGCAGTACTTC